One sample yielded the 6 T cell receptor beta chains listed below, sequenced in a study of blood T cell repertoires in COVID-19. Clones were sequenced by immunoSEQ multiplex PCR, and TCRdb holds only the in-frame ones, with some missing. The sample yields 200,000 to 250,000 clones, around 84% seen once. Sequenced: peripheral blood. The receptors originated from a woman aged 60 to 75 who had recovered from COVID-19.

The chain couples TRBV19 to TRBJ2-7; D is perhaps TRBD1 (6 bases). CDR3 length equals 14 residues. In germline, CDR1 is LNHDA, CDR2 SQIVND (reference sequence). V was shortened by 6 bases and J by 0 bases, with 12 bases between the two germline ends. CDR3 residues: CASRKTGTSYEQYF. The DNA of the CDR3 is TGTGCCAGTAGGAAAACAGGGACCTCCTACGAGCAGTACTTC. Variable domain in full (rest from reference TRBV19 and TRBJ2-7): DGGITQSPKYLFRKEGQNVTLSCEQNLNHDAMYWYRQDPGQGLRLIYYSQIVNDFQKGDIAEGYSVSREKKESFPLTVTSAQKNPTAFYLCASRKTGTSYEQYFGPGTRLTVT.

V gene TRBV4-1 combines with J gene TRBJ1-6; D not resolved. This CDR3 contains 14 residues. V shed 1 base and J shed 4 bases, with 5 bases lying between them. CDR1 is MGHRA and CDR2 is YSYEKL in the germline V gene. CDR3 sequence: CASSQGTYNSPLHF. The CDR3 DNA sequence: TGCGCCAGCAGCCAAGGTACTTATAATTCACCCCTCCACTTT.

The rearrangement joins TRBV11-3 to TRBJ2-3; 8 bases are shared with TRBD1. V dropped 4 bases and J dropped 1; count of bases not matched to a gene: 4. This CDR3 comprises 15 residues. Germline values: CDR1 SGHNT, CDR2 YENEEA. CDR3 DNA: TGTGCCAGCAGCTCAGGACAGGGCGGCACAGATACGCAGTATTTT. It specifies CASSSGQGGTDTQYF.

This chain links TRBV30 with TRBJ1-3, with TRBD1 matching 7 bases. This CDR3 is built from 13 residues. Germline V CDR1 and CDR2: GTSNPN, SVGIG (reference sequence). Trimming removed 3 bases from V and 3 bases from J; junction bases left unmatched: 2. The CDR3 loop reads CAWSDRVGNTIYF. CDR3 sequence (DNA): TGTGCCTGGAGCGACAGGGTTGGAAACACCATATATTTT. Based on the CDR3 plus reference TRBV30 and TRBJ1-3, the full variable domain is SQTIHQWPATLVQPVGSPLSLECTVEGTSNPNLYWYRQAAGRGLQLLFYSVGIGQISSEVPQNLSASRPQDRQFILSSKKLLLSDSGFYLCAWSDRVGNTIYFGEGSWLTVV.

The J gene is TRBJ1-2, the V gene TRBV12-5, with D hard to call. The V gene's germline CDR1 is LGHNT and CDR2 FRNRAP. V was cut by 9 bases and J by 4 bases, with 12 bases left in between. The CDR3 totals 12 residues. The CDR3 region is CASSEVVYGYTF. The CDR3 DNA is TGTGCTAGCTCCGAGGTCGTCTATGGCTACACCTTC.

The chain joins TRBV6-6 to TRBJ2-7; 8 bases line up with TRBD2. With V trimmed by 2 bases and J by 1 base, 7 bases remained unmatched. This CDR3 is built from 16 residues. Looked up from germline, CDR1 is MNHNY and CDR2 is SVGAGI (reference sequence). CDR3 bases: TGTGCCAGCAGTTACCCCGGGGGGGGCAAATCCTACGAGCAGTACTTC. Its protein is CASSYPGGGKSYEQYF.